Listed here is a single TCR beta chain. A Seattle source enrolled patients during active infection and followed them longitudinally. Some clones are missing from TCRdb's copy, which holds only in-frame ones; the method was immunoSEQ multiplex PCR. The repertoire consists of 450,000 or so clones, with roughly 89% occurring once and the leading ten covering approximately 0.9%. This sample is part of a study of blood T cell repertoires in COVID-19. Overall study: Nucleic acid was either cDNA or gDNA, and it came from T cells, B-cell-depleted T cells, or PBMCs.

Per germline, CDR1 KGHDR and CDR2 SFDVKD. After removal of 5 bases from V and 3 bases from J, the junction contained 5 bases not matched to a gene. This CDR3 is built from 15 residues. Sequencing was performed on peripheral blood. The chain joins TRBV24-1 to TRBJ2-3; 9 bases line up with TRBD1. The TCR was taken from a man younger than 30 with COVID-19, enrolled during active disease. The CDR3 DNA is TGTGCCACCAGTGGGACGGGACAGGGAACAGATACGCAGTATTTT. Translation gives CATSGTGQGTDTQYF.